The 23 T cell receptor beta chains presented below share a single source sample, sequenced in a study of response to subunit inactivated influenza vaccine. TCRdb re-derived calls from the RT-PCR reads in MiXCR, one entry per CDR3 protein. Here the sample spans roughly 650,000 distinct CDR3 sequences, roughly 15% being singletons. The material sequenced was PBMCs from blood, taken 14 to 15 days before vaccination. These receptors were collected from a man aged 45-65 years who received an inactivated influenza vaccine.

The genes are TRBV13 and TRBJ1-1; a weak D match, TRBD1 (5 bases). CDR3 size: 14 residues. V lost 6 bases and J lost 1, with 12 bases in between. Germline CDR1 and CDR2: PRHDT and FYEKMQ (reference sequence). The DNA of the CDR3 is TGTGCCAGCAGGGAGAGGGGATGGAACACTGAAGCTTTCTTT. Amino acids: CASRERGWNTEAFF. The complete variable domain, with remaining parts taken from reference TRBV13 and TRBJ1-1, reads AAGVIQSPRHLIKEKRETATLKCYPIPRHDTVYWYQQGPGQDPQFLISFYEKMQSDKGSIPDRFSAQQFSDYHSELNMSSLELGDSALYFCASRERGWNTEAFFGQGTRLTVV.

The chain couples TRBV6-5 to TRBJ2-1; 16 bases are a match to TRBD2. With V trimmed by 1 base and J by 10 bases, 4 bases remained unmatched. The CDR3 extends over 16 amino acids. CDR1 MNHEY and CDR2 SVGAGI come from the germline V gene. The CDR3 is CASSYLGLAGGYEQFF. The DNA for the CDR3 is TGTGCCAGCAGTTACTTGGGACTAGCGGGGGGGTACGAGCAGTTCTTC.

This clonotype was picked up a small number of times. V is TRBV27 and J is TRBJ2-7; TRBD1 aligns across 8 bases. In germline, CDR1 is MNHEY, CDR2 SMNVEV (reference sequence). J lost 3 bases, V lost 8 bases, and 3 bases had no gene match. CDR3 length: 12 amino acids. CDR3 sequence reads: CASRQGIYEQYF. The CDR3, as DNA: TGTGCCAGCCGACAGGGGATCTACGAGCAGTACTTC.

The chain is built from TRBV5-1 and TRBJ2-1, with no clear D. The germline gives CDR1 SGHRS, CDR2 YFSETQ. Trimming removed 3 bases from V and 2 bases from J, with 9 bases in between. There are 14 residues in the CDR3. In DNA, the CDR3 is TGCGCCAGCAGCTCGGACGGAGCCTACAATGAGCAGTTCTTC. It encodes CASSSDGAYNEQFF.

This sequence joins TRBV5-1 and TRBJ2-7, with D tentatively TRBD2 (6 bases). V lost 4 bases to trimming and J lost 3 bases, with 11 bases between them. The CDR3 runs to 13 residues. Germline assignment: CDR1 SGHRS and CDR2 YFSETQ. CDR3 coding DNA: TGCGCCAGCAGCCCGGTGGGAGGCTACGAGCAGTACTTC. Its protein product is CASSPVGGYEQYF.

This clonotype was observed a handful of times. The rearrangement uses TRBV9 and TRBJ2-5, with 7 bases that match TRBD2. CDR3 length: 14 amino acids. Trimming cost V 2 bases and J 5 bases; bases outside gene matches: 6. Per the germline V gene, CDR1 is SGDLS and CDR2 is YYNGEE. The CDR3 is CASSVGGPEETQYF. The CDR3 region has the DNA TGTGCCAGCAGCGTGGGAGGGCCTGAGGAGACCCAGTACTTC.

This clonotype has ten or more counts. Here the CDR3 reads CASAWVHSDFEQYF. The CDR3 DNA is TGTGCCAGTGCATGGGTCCACTCGGACTTCGAGCAGTACTTC. The V gene is TRBV27, the J gene TRBJ2-7, with D possibly TRBD2 on 5 matching bases. CDR1 and CDR2 (germline): MNHEY, SMNVEV (reference sequence). Trimming took 9 bases from V and 6 from J, leaving 21 bases between them. This CDR3 has 14 amino acids.

This clonotype was seen a handful of times. V gene TRBV7-3 combines with J gene TRBJ2-3; D is ambiguous. Between the trimmed V and J ends, which lost 5 bases and 2 bases, there was a span of 14 bases. The CDR3 extends over 15 amino acids. Germline CDR1 SGHTA, CDR2 FQGTGA. Here the CDR3 reads CASSSAGTTTDTQYF. The CDR3 bases are TGTGCCAGCAGCAGCGCAGGAACTACCACAGATACGCAGTATTTT.

This clonotype was observed many times. J is TRBJ2-2 and V is TRBV6-1; no definite D call. Trimming shortened V by 3 bases and J by 6 bases, and 11 bases separated the two germline ends. Germline lookup yields CDR1 MNHNS and CDR2 SASEGT. The CDR3 sequence is 14 residues long. The CDR3 nucleotides read TGTGCCAGCAGTGATCTAGTTCTTCCCGGGGAGCTGTTTTTT. It translates to CASSDLVLPGELFF.

Ten or more counts support this clonotype. The rearrangement links TRBV7-9 to TRBJ2-1; perhaps TRBD2 as D (6 bases). CDR1 and CDR2 from the germline V gene are SEHNR and FQNEAQ (reference sequence). The V gene lost 5 bases and the J gene lost 0 bases, with 17 bases spanning the gap. This CDR3 has 17 residues. Here the CDR3 DNA reads TGTGCCAGCAGCCCTATATTAGCGGAGTTCTCCTACAATGAGCAGTTCTTC. The encoded protein is CASSPILAEFSYNEQFF.

This chain connects TRBV7-9 to TRBJ2-7, with a possible D match to TRBD2 (6 bases). The CDR3 runs to 10 residues. Germline V gene sequence: CDR1 SEHNR, CDR2 FQNEAQ (reference sequence). V was shortened by 8 bases and J by 4 bases, with 6 bases between the two germline ends. The CDR3 is CASGTYEQYF. The DNA for the CDR3 is TGTGCCAGCGGGACTTACGAGCAGTACTTC.

The chain has TRBV7-2 and TRBJ2-1, with D perhaps TRBD2 (7 bases). Per germline, CDR1 SGHTA and CDR2 FQGNSA. The CDR3 covers 16 residues. V lost 0 bases, J lost 0 bases, and 9 bases lay in between. The CDR3, as DNA: TGTGCCAGCAGCTTAGCGGGGGGGGCCTCCTACAATGAGCAGTTCTTC. This translates into CASSLAGGASYNEQFF.

There are a few counts of this clonotype. The rearrangement links TRBV7-2 to TRBJ2-2; a possible D gene is TRBD1 (5 bases). The V gene lost 3 bases and the J gene lost 7 bases, with 6 bases spanning the gap. CDR3 length equals 12 residues. Germline CDR1 is SGHTA and CDR2 is FQGNSA. CDR3 nucleotides: TGTGCCAGCAGCTTGCAGGGCGGGGAGCTGTTTTTT. Its translation: CASSLQGGELFF.

Only one count was recorded for this clonotype. V is TRBV7-6 and J is TRBJ2-1; no definite D call. The CDR3 runs to 13 residues. CDR1 is SGHVS and CDR2 is FNYEAQ in the germline V gene. V was trimmed by 3 bases and J by 7 bases, leaving 10 bases between them. CDR3 in amino acids: CASSFLKMNEQFF. CDR3 nucleotide sequence: TGTGCCAGCAGCTTCTTAAAGATGAATGAGCAGTTCTTC. The variable domain in full, with the rest retrieved from reference TRBV7-6 and TRBJ2-1, is GAGVSQSPRYKVTKRGQDVALRCDPISGHVSLYWYRQALGQGPEFLTYFNYEAQQDKSGLPNDRFSAERPEGSISTLTIQRTEQRDSAMYRCASSFLKMNEQFFGPGTRLTVL.

The chain couples TRBV20-1 to TRBJ2-7; 8 bases fit TRBD1. Germline CDR1 reads DFQATT; CDR2 reads SNEGSKA (reference sequence). CDR3 length: 13 residues. V dropped 0 bases and J dropped 4; count of bases not matched to a gene: 2. The CDR3 DNA reads TGCAGTGCTAGAGACAGGGGGCCTTACGAGCAGTACTTC. Amino acids: CSARDRGPYEQYF.

The CDR3 reads CASSPGQGGDTQYF. Written as DNA, the CDR3 is TGTGCCAGCAGCCCCGGACAGGGAGGAGATACGCAGTATTTT. V gene TRBV5-5 combines with J gene TRBJ2-3; 8 bases fit TRBD1. The CDR3 length is 14 residues. The J segment lost 5 bases and the V segment lost 4 bases, leaving 6 bases of the junction unmatched. Germline CDR1 SGHKS, CDR2 YYEKEE (reference sequence).

Ten or more counts support this clonotype. The chain couples TRBV5-1 to TRBJ2-7; TRBD1 matches 7 bases. The V and J ends lost 2 bases and 3 bases, in that order; junction bases with no gene match: 2. The CDR3 totals 13 residues. Germline V gene sequence: CDR1 SGHRS, CDR2 YFSETQ. The CDR3 reads CASSFGTDYEQYF. The DNA of the CDR3 is TGCGCCAGCAGCTTTGGGACAGACTACGAGCAGTACTTC.

The rearrangement uses TRBV7-2 and TRBJ1-6; no clear D. The V end was cut by 1 base, the J end by 2 bases, with 6 bases between. The germline CDR1 and CDR2 sequences are SGHTA and FQGNSA. The CDR3 runs 15 residues. CDR3 region: CASSLDKAYNSPLHF. The CDR3 DNA is TGTGCCAGCAGCTTAGATAAGGCCTATAATTCACCCCTCCACTTT.

In its sample, this clonotype was seen many times. This chain joins TRBV12-3 or TRBV12-4 and TRBJ2-7; either TRBD1 or TRBD2 may supply D (6 bases each). The CDR3 runs to 16 residues. Trimming took 2 bases from V and 2 from J, leaving 16 bases between them. As DNA, the CDR3 is TGTGCCAGCAGTTTAAGGAGGATGAGGGGGGCCTACGAGCAGTACTTC. This translates into CASSLRRMRGAYEQYF.

The chain has TRBV6-2 or TRBV6-3 and TRBJ1-1; D is uncertain. V lost 2 bases and J lost 4, with 8 bases in between. Germline V gives CDR1 MNHEY, CDR2 SVGEGT. The CDR3 covers 13 residues. The DNA of the CDR3 is TGTGCCAGCAGTTACGGATGGGCCACTGAAGCTTTCTTT. This sequence encodes CASSYGWATEAFF.

V and J are TRBV7-8 and TRBJ2-7; no firm D call. With 2 bases removed from V and 2 bases from J, the gap between germline ends came to 4 bases. The CDR3 is made up of 12 amino acids. CDR1 is SGHVS and CDR2 is FQNEAQ in the germline V gene. The CDR3 DNA reads as TGTGCCAGCAGCTTAAGACCCTACGAGCAGTACTTC. It encodes CASSLRPYEQYF.

There are a few counts of this clonotype. This chain joins TRBV6-4 and TRBJ2-1; 14 bases match TRBD2. The ends lost 6 bases at V and 0 bases at J; junction bases unmatched: 7. The CDR3 has 18 residues. The germline V gene has CDR1 MRHNA and CDR2 SNTAGT. CDR3 in amino acids: CASRSTSGRGSSYNEQFF. The CDR3, as DNA: TGTGCCAGCAGATCGACTAGCGGGAGGGGTAGCTCCTACAATGAGCAGTTCTTC.

This clonotype was seen more than once but under ten times. The chain uses TRBV5-1 and TRBJ2-2; TRBD1 matches 11 bases. V dropped 4 bases and J dropped 3; count of bases not matched to a gene: 5. Germline-derived CDR1 and CDR2 are SGHRS and YFSETQ. The CDR3 totals 16 residues. DNA for the CDR3: TGCGCCAGCAGCCTTCGGACAGGGGGCGACACCGGGGAGCTGTTTTTT. Residues: CASSLRTGGDTGELFF.